A single T cell receptor beta chain is shown here with its context. Its antigen target is currently unknown. No much larger clone exists at a distance of one base, and base qualities are not known. TCR beta CDR3 regions were sequenced from DNA using the immunoSEQ Assay. As for the original processing: To compute T cell density, TCR beta template counts were normalized to usable DNA, which was estimated by amplifying housekeeping genes. Richness was estimated using the preseqR package, with extrapolation to 400,000 templates for PBMC samples and to 120,000 templates for tissue samples. Clonality was defined by subtracting Pielou's evenness from one. Tissue-enriched TCRs were identified by differential abundance testing using productive amino-acid clonotypes, minimum total count 5 and alpha 0.1. The Jaccard Index and the Morisita Overlap Index were used to measure repertoire overlap between compartments. TCR beta CDR3s were clustered by GLIPH together with public tetramer-defined viral CDR3s, and at least three viral sequences plus V-gene enrichment were required for viral motifs. The immuneACCESS repertoire file appears here via TCRdb, limited to in-frame rearrangements. These files lack a portion of the clones; in checked studies, under half of the deficit traces to unresolved V genes, and the cause of the others is not known. From that table come the V and J calls and clone size; the DNA was used to work out D and trimming. The sample data list about 33,000 clones, and 92% of these were observed just once. The top ten hold 2.1% of the sample.

The sample comes from a study of T cells in localized non-small cell lung cancer (dated by TCRdb to 2020 to 2022). Describing the broader study: The study examined T cell repertoires in hundreds of patients with early-stage NSCLC and compared tumors with uninvolved tumor-adjacent lungs. The cohort consisted of around 250 treatment-naive NSCLC patients whose localized lung tumors had been resected. A mean age of about 66 years was recorded for the NSCLC patients, of whom under 150 were male and around 100 were female.

V is pruned by 4 bases and J by 2 bases, leaving 8 bases of the junction without a gene match. CDR1 SGHTA and CDR2 FQGNSA were looked up in the germline V gene. Counted from cysteine to phenylalanine, this CDR3 has 16 amino acids. The CDR3 DNA has 48 bases and is translated from base 1. At diagnosis, tumor, uninvolved tumor-adjacent lung and peripheral blood were collected and then preserved as a mix of FFPE and fresh-frozen material. For TCR repertoire profiling, blood samples were analyzed as peripheral blood mononuclear cells. The paper's findings and limits, for the study overall: Longer overall survival was associated with higher blood T cell density, whereas shorter survival was associated with higher adjacent-lung clonality. Since the design was exploratory, TCR variables were selected using unadjusted p-values with no false-discovery rate correction. Because multi-region sequencing of the tumors was not done, intratumor heterogeneity could not be ruled out. The highest T cell clonality was observed in uninvolved tumor-adjacent lung, where clonality exceeded that of tumor, suggesting that antigenic responses were more focused in uninvolved tumor-adjacent lung. Of the top 100 tumor clones, a median of around 57 were detected in paired uninvolved adjacent lung; 28 were also among that lung's top 100.

This sequence was found in a female donor over 55 with stage I lung adenocarcinoma. The chain employs TRBV7-2 and TRBJ2-3; 8 central bases correspond to TRBD1. This specimen was peripheral blood, taken before any cancer treatment. The CDR3 is CASSSSGGIYTDTQYF. The sequenced DNA is TGTGCCAGCAGCTCCTCAGGGGGCATCTACACAGATACGCAGTATTTT.